The subject of this entry is one T cell receptor (beta chain). The PCR contained 60 Vbeta and 13 Jbeta primers. Sequencing was performed with immunoSEQ multiplex PCR; in TCRdb, only in-frame clones are kept and a portion is missing. The data show 140,000 to 150,000 clones, approximately 9% seen once. The data stem from a study of cytomegalovirus exposure and HLA in healthy donors. V lost 9 bases to trimming and J lost 5 bases; unmatched junction nucleotides: 21. This CDR3 contains 17 residues. Germline assignment: CDR1 SGHAT and CDR2 FQNNGV. The receptor comes from a male donor in good health and CMV-seronegative. The sequencing sample was made of PBMCs. The V call is TRBV11-2, the J call TRBJ2-5; 7 positions match TRBD1. CDR3 in amino acids: CASSRMGSKGAWETQYF. DNA of the CDR3: TGTGCCAGTAGTCGAATGGGGTCCAAGGGGGCCTGGGAGACCCAGTACTTC.